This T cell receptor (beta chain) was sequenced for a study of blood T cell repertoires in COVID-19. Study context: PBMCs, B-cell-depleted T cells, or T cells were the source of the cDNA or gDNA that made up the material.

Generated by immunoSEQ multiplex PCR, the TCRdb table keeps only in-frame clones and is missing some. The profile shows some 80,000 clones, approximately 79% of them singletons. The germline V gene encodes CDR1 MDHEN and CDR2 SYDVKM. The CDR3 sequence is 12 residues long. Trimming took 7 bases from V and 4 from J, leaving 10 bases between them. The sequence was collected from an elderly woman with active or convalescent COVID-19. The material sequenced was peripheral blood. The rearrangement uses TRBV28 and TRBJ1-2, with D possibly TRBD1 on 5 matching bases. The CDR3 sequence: CASNPGFYGYTF. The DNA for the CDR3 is TGTGCCAGCAACCCAGGGTTCTATGGCTACACCTTC.